Shown below are 23 T cell receptor beta chains from a single sample sequenced in a study of T cell clones after liver transplantation. Only in-frame clones appear in the TCRdb table, and some are missing; sequencing was by immunoSEQ multiplex PCR. The sample contains fewer than 65,000 clones, approximately 87% of which appear only once. The material was CD8+ T cells from blood, obtained 12 months after liver transplant. The receptors derive from a human patient who received a liver transplant. Some T cells may be graft donor cells.

Concerning this clone: Mismatch with germline at one junction end may stem from a read error. This CDR3 is CASSIIRFGLAGEVMIF. For the CDR3, the DNA is TGTGCCAGTAGTATAATAAGGTTTGGACTAGCGGGAGAGGTTATGATCTTC. The gene calls are TRBV19 and TRBJ2-1; 13 bases match TRBD2. Germline assignment: CDR1 LNHDA and CDR2 SQIVND (reference sequence). The length of the CDR3 is 17 residues.

This chain connects TRBV21-1 to TRBJ1-4. TRBV21-1 is recorded as a pseudogene. The CDR3 runs 16 residues. The CDR3 region is CASSKRSTFEYEKLFF. The DNA for the CDR3 is TGTGCCAGCAGCAAACGCTCAACCTTTGAGTATGAAAAACTGTTTTTT.

Relative to its sample, this clone is medium-sized. The rearrangement links TRBV5-6 to TRBJ1-2; weak D call: TRBD1 (6 bases). This CDR3 contains 13 residues. V lost 9 bases to trimming and J lost 7 bases, with 19 bases between them. The germline CDR1 and CDR2 sequences are SGHDT and YYEEEE. The DNA of the CDR3 is TGTGCCACCAAAGATTGGGGGGGCCGTGGCTACACCTTC. The encoded protein is CATKDWGGRGYTF.

This rearrangement joins TRBV6-6 to TRBJ1-5; unclear D gene. Germline CDR1 MNHNY, CDR2 SVGAGI (reference sequence). The CDR3 loop spans 14 amino acids. The V end was cut by 0 bases, the J end by 3 bases, with 6 bases between. The CDR3 sequence: CASSYSGYNQPQHF. The CDR3, as DNA: TGTGCCAGCAGTTACTCAGGGTACAATCAGCCCCAGCATTTT.

This clone has only one observation. The V call is TRBV7-2, the J call TRBJ2-1; 11 bases are a match to TRBD2. This CDR3 spans 15 amino acids. V lost 2 bases, J lost 6 bases, and 3 bases stayed unmatched. Germline lookup yields CDR1 SGHTA and CDR2 FQGNSA. The CDR3 here is CASSLLAGGPNEQFF. DNA of the CDR3: TGTGCCAGCAGCTTACTAGCGGGAGGTCCCAATGAGCAGTTCTTC. The variable domain in full, completed from reference TRBV7-2 and TRBJ2-1, reads GAGVSQSPSNKVTEKGKDVELRCDPISGHTALYWYRQSLGQGLEFLIYFQGNSAPDKSGLPSDRFSAERTGGSVSTLTIQRTQQEDSAVYLCASSLLAGGPNEQFFGPGTRLTVL.

The chain links TRBV6-5 to TRBJ2-7, with D maybe TRBD2 (6 bases). Germline V gene sequence: CDR1 MNHEY, CDR2 SVGAGI. Trimming took 0 bases from V and 3 from J, leaving 9 bases between them. The CDR3 runs to 14 residues. CDR3 in amino acids: CASSYSLGLYEQYF. Written as DNA, the CDR3 is TGTGCCAGCAGTTACTCCCTGGGACTCTACGAGCAGTACTTC.

J is TRBJ2-1 and V is TRBV19; 9 bases map to TRBD2. J lost 3 bases, V lost 6 bases, and 3 bases had no gene match. Per germline, CDR1 LNHDA and CDR2 SQIVND (reference sequence). The CDR3 runs to 14 residues. CDR3 in DNA: TGTGCCAGTAGACTAGCGGGCCTCTACAATGAGCAGTTCTTC. Protein: CASRLAGLYNEQFF.

This sequence joins TRBV28 and TRBJ2-5; no definite D call. The V gene's germline CDR1 is MDHEN and CDR2 SYDVKM. The CDR3 is 14 residues long. V lost 3 bases to trimming and J lost 2 bases, with 10 bases between them. The CDR3 bases are TGTGCCAGCAGTTTGGGAAGCGTACAAGAGACCCAGTACTTC. This sequence encodes CASSLGSVQETQYF.

This sequence joins TRBV27 and TRBJ2-7; TRBD2 matches at 9 bases. This CDR3 comprises 14 residues. Trimming cost V 0 bases and J 8 bases; bases outside gene matches: 5. Germline CDR1 is MNHEY and CDR2 is SMNVEV (reference sequence). The CDR3: CASSLSMTSGQQYF. CDR3 DNA sequence: TGTGCCAGCAGTTTATCTATGACTAGCGGACAGCAGTACTTC.

The table lists this clone with many counts. The chain recombines TRBV7-2 with TRBJ1-2; D gene unclear. V was trimmed by 7 bases and J by 4 bases, leaving 13 bases between them. Looked up from germline, CDR1 is SGHTA and CDR2 is FQGNSA. The CDR3 has 13 residues. The CDR3 here is CASTLSISYGYTF. CDR3 nucleotides: TGTGCCAGCACCCTTTCCATTTCCTATGGCTACACCTTC.

The chain couples TRBV4-1 to TRBJ1-1; D may be TRBD1 (5 bases). The germline gives CDR1 MGHRA, CDR2 YSYEKL. CDR3 size: 14 residues. Trimming stripped 2 bases from V and 0 bases from J, with 7 bases between. DNA of the CDR3: TGCGCCAGCAGCCAAAGACAGCTGAACACTGAAGCTTTCTTT. Amino acids: CASSQRQLNTEAFF.

CDR3 nucleotide sequence: TGCGCCAGCAGCCAAGATTGGGTGTTTGATCAGGGGGTTGGCTACACCTTC. Translating it yields CASSQDWVFDQGVGYTF. The V and J genes are TRBV4-3 and TRBJ1-2, with 7 bases identical to TRBD1. This CDR3 contains 17 residues. Losses at the gene ends were 0 bases for V and 7 bases for J; bases not matched to a gene: 14. Germline CDR1 reads LGHNA; CDR2 reads YSLEER.

This CDR3 reads CASSSTGELFF. DNA of the CDR3: TGTGCCAGCAGCTCCACCGGGGAGCTGTTTTTT. The rearrangement uses TRBV6-5 and TRBJ2-2; D not certain. The CDR3 covers 11 residues. Germline values: CDR1 MNHEY, CDR2 SVGAGI. The V and J ends lost 6 bases and 4 bases respectively, with 3 bases between them.

The chain employs TRBV10-1 and TRBJ2-7, with unresolved D. Trimming pared 2 bases from V and 6 bases from J, leaving 8 bases between. The V gene's germline CDR1 is WNHNN and CDR2 SYGVQD (reference sequence). This CDR3 has 12 residues. The CDR3 DNA sequence: TGCGCCAGCAGTGAGAGTGACGGCGAGCAGTACTTC. It codes for CASSESDGEQYF.

The chain is built from TRBV5-1 and TRBJ2-3, with TRBD2 as a possible D gene (7 bases). The V end was cut by 0 bases, the J end by 4 bases, with 15 bases between. CDR1 and CDR2 (germline): SGHRS, YFSETQ. This CDR3 is 16 amino acids long. The CDR3 DNA is TGCGCCAGCAGCTTGGCCGCGGGGGCCGTATCAGATACGCAGTATTTT. Protein sequence: CASSLAAGAVSDTQYF.

The count of this clone is one. The genes are TRBV27 and TRBJ2-5; 10 nucleotides align to TRBD1. J lost 4 bases, V lost 5 bases, and 10 bases had no gene match. The CDR3 has 16 amino acids. CDR1 MNHEY and CDR2 SMNVEV come from the germline V gene (reference sequence). The chain's CDR3 is CASSPRQGAGGETQYF. The CDR3 DNA reads as TGTGCCAGCAGTCCCCGACAGGGGGCGGGCGGAGAGACCCAGTACTTC.

For the CDR3, the DNA is TGTGCCAGCAGTTTAATACGGGGAGAAGCTTTCTTT. Its protein product is CASSLIRGEAFF. The rearrangement links TRBV27 to TRBJ1-1; D is unresolved. This CDR3 has 12 amino acids. The V end was cut by 2 bases, the J end by 8 bases, with 9 bases between. CDR1 MNHEY and CDR2 SMNVEV come from the germline V gene (reference sequence).

This chain uses TRBV2 with TRBJ1-1; 12 bases agree with TRBD1. This CDR3 is 16 amino acids long. Germline lookup yields CDR1 SNHLY and CDR2 FYNNEI. The ends lost 8 bases at V and 1 base at J; junction bases unmatched: 8. For the CDR3, the DNA is TGTGCCAGCTTAACCGGGACAGGGGGCCGGAACACTGAAGCTTTCTTT. Amino acid sequence: CASLTGTGGRNTEAFF.

Details on this clone: Within the sample, other DNA sequences also encode this same CDR3. V usage is TRBV7-6 and J usage is TRBJ2-7; either TRBD1 or TRBD2 may fit D (5 bases each). V was pared by 5 bases and J by 3 bases, with 11 bases between. The CDR3 is 13 residues long. CDR1 and CDR2 from the germline V gene are SGHVS and FNYEAQ. The CDR3 nucleotides read TGTGCCAGCAGCCCGGGACCGAACTACGAGCAGTACTTC. Translation gives CASSPGPNYEQYF.

The chain employs TRBV6-5 and TRBJ1-3; 8 positions agree with TRBD1. Germline CDR1 MNHEY, CDR2 SVGAGI. The CDR3 is 15 amino acids. J lost 9 bases, V lost 5 bases, and 12 bases had no gene match. CDR3 in DNA: TGTGCCAGCAGTCCCCGGGACAGGTGGCTAAGCACCATATATTTT. Protein sequence: CASSPRDRWLSTIYF.

The J gene is TRBJ2-7, the V gene TRBV2, with D perhaps TRBD2 (7 bases). The germline CDR1 and CDR2 sequences are SNHLY and FYNNEI. V gave up 7 bases and J gave up 5 bases, with 9 bases separating them. This CDR3 contains 11 residues. The CDR3 DNA sequence: TGTGCCAGCAAGGGGGGGGACGAGCAGTACTTC. It yields the protein CASKGGDEQYF.

This chain joins TRBV16 and TRBJ1-1; D remains unclear. Trimming took 3 bases from V and 7 from J, leaving 12 bases between them. The germline V gene encodes CDR1 KGHSY and CDR2 FQNENV. The CDR3 has 13 amino acids. The CDR3 coding sequence is TGTGCCAGCAGCCAGGGCCTTATGATTGAAGCTTTCTTT. Translating it yields CASSQGLMIEAFF.

The J gene is TRBJ1-3, the V gene TRBV7-6; a possible D gene is TRBD1 (5 bases). Germline V gene data show CDR1 as SGHVS and CDR2 as FNYEAQ. This CDR3 has 12 residues. With 10 bases removed from V and 2 bases from J, the gap between germline ends came to 9 bases. The CDR3 is CATTAPGNTIYF. Written as DNA, the CDR3 is TGTGCCACGACAGCTCCTGGAAACACCATATATTTT.